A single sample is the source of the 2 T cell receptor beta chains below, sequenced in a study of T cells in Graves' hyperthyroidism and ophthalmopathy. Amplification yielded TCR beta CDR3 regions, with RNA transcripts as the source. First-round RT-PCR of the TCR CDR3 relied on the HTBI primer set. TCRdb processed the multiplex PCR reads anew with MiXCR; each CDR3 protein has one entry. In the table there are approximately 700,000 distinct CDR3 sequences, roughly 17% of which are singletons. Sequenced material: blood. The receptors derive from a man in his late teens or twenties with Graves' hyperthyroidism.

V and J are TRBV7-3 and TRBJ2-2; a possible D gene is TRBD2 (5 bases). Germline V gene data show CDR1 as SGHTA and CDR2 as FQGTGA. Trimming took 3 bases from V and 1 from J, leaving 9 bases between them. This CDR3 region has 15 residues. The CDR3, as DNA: TGTGCCAGCAGCTTGACTAACCAGAACACCGGGGAGCTGTTTTTT. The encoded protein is CASSLTNQNTGELFF.

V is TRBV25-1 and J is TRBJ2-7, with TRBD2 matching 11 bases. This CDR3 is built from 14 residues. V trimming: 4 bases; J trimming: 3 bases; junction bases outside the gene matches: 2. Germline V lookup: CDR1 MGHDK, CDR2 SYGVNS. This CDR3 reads CASSALAGVYEQYF. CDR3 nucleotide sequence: TGTGCCAGCAGTGCACTAGCGGGAGTCTACGAGCAGTACTTC.